The clone carrying this T cell receptor beta chain was picked up many times. Its antigen is not known. The sample comes from a study of T-cell reconstitution after alpha-beta-depleted transplantation in children. Using unique molecular identifiers, the investigators prepared the TCRbeta library. TCRdb re-analysed the PCR reads in MiXCR, keeping a single row per CDR3 protein. The sample yields 200,000 to 250,000 distinct CDR3 sequences, over 20% seen once. The CDR3 consists of 16 residues. Germline V gives CDR1 LGHNA, CDR2 YNFKEQ. V was pared by 4 bases and J by 2 bases, with 16 bases between. Study-wide findings and caveats: Once a year had passed after transplant, T-cell counts and diversity came mostly from newly produced T cells. Two months or so post-transplant, alpha-beta T cells reportedly derived from several hundred expanded graft clones.

The TCR comes from a girl aged 2 to 10 with Fanconi anemia, due to receive a stem cell transplant. This chain uses TRBV4-2 with TRBJ2-3, with D perhaps TRBD2 (5 bases). Here the sequenced sample was PBMCs, taken before TCRalphabeta/CD19-depleted stem cell transplant. Here the CDR3 DNA reads TGTGCCAGCAGCCGTATTCCAACGGGATCCACAGATACGCAGTATTTT. This gives the protein CASSRIPTGSTDTQYF.